Given below is one TCR beta chain in context. The data derive from a study of CD8+ T cells in alopecia areata. Sequencing relied on a cDNA template that was reverse transcribed from extracted RNA. Profiling relied on immunoSEQ multiplex PCR, and the TCRdb table lists in-frame clones only, not all of them. The data hold roughly 150,000 clones, with 62% observed a single time. Sorting from PBMCs produced CD4+ and CD8+ T cells. Germline V gene lookup returns CDR1 MNHEY and CDR2 SVGAGI. With 0 bases removed from V and 3 bases from J, the gap between germline ends came to 9 bases. The CDR3 loop spans 14 amino acids.

Sequencing was carried out using CD8+ T cells sorted from blood. V usage is TRBV6-5 and J usage is TRBJ2-7; D may be TRBD1 (6 bases). This TCR derives from a human donor in good health. Written as DNA, the CDR3 is TGTGCCAGCAGTTACTCCGGGACACACTACGAGCAGTACTTC. It yields the protein CASSYSGTHYEQYF.